What follows describes a single T cell receptor (beta chain). The antigen is undetermined. An end of the junction does not agree with germline; a read error may underlie this. These data come from a study of tumor-infiltrating lymphocytes in primary liver carcinoma. Bulk tissue was left unsorted, and RNA and DNA were co-extracted from 20-30 mg of it. Primary liver carcinoma in the patients was surgically resected. Without exception, tumor samples held over 75% viable tumor cells. Study-wide findings and caveats: Tumor region pairs shared more overlap than did tumor-adjacent and tumor-blood pairs.

Reverse transcription of approximately 500 ng total RNA with a constant-region primer produced TCR beta cDNA. Sequencing libraries for TCR beta derived from three nested multiplex PCR rounds that used slightly modified ARM-PCR. Each of the first two PCR rounds ran approximately 10 cycles with TRBV1-TRBV30 forward and C-beta reverse primers. TCRdb fed the multiplex PCR reads into MiXCR, producing one record per CDR3 protein. In the table there are roughly 20,000 distinct CDR3 sequences, 75% to 80% of which are singletons. CDR1 is SGHKS, CDR2 YYEKEE, per germline (reference sequence). CDR3 length: 16 amino acids.

The chain joins TRBV5-5 to TRBJ2-3, with D perhaps TRBD1 or TRBD2 (6 bases each). The receptor was derived from a woman aged 25 to 39 with primary liver carcinoma and hepatitis B virus infection. Input material: liver tumor tissue from sampling region 1. Subset defined: tumor region T1, superior pole. The CDR3: CASNFVAKGGTVTQYF. DNA for the CDR3: TGTGCCAGCAACTTTGTCGCGAAGGGGGGCACAGTTACGCAATATTTT.